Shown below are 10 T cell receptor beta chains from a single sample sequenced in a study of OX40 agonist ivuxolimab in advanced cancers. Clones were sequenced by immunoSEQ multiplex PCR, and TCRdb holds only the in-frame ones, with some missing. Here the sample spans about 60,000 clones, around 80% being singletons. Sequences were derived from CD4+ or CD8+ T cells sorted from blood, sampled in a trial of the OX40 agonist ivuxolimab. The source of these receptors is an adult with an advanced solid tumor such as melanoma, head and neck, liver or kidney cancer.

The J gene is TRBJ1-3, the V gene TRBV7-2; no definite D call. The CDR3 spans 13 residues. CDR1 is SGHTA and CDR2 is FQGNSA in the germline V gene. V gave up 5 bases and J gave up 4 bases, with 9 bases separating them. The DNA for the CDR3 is TGTGCCAGCAGCATGTCGGGAGGAAACACCATATATTTT. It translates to CASSMSGGNTIYF.

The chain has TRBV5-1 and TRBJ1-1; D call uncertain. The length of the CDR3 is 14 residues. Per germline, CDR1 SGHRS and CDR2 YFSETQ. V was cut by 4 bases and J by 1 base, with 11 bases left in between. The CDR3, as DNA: TGCGCCAGCAGCCCGGGCGGACCGAACACTGAAGCTTTCTTT. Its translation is CASSPGGPNTEAFF. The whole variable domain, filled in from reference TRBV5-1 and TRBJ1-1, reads KAGVTQTPRYLIKTRGQQVTLSCSPISGHRSVSWYQQTPGQGLQFLFEYFSETQRNKGNFPGRFSGRQFSNSRSEMNVSTLELGDSALYLCASSPGGPNTEAFFGQGTRLTVV.

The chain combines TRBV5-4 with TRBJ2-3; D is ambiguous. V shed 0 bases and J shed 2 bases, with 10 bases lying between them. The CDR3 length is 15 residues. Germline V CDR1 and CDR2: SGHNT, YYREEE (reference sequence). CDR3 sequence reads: CASSLEPIPTDTQYF. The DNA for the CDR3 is TGTGCCAGCAGCTTGGAGCCGATACCCACAGATACGCAGTATTTT.

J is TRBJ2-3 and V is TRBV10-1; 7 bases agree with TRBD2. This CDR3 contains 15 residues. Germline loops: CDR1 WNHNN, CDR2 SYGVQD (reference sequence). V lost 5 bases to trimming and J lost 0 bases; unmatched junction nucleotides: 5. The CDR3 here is CASSPAGVSTDTQYF. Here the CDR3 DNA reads TGCGCCAGCAGTCCGGCGGGGGTCAGCACAGATACGCAGTATTTT.

CDR3 region: CASRGTDLIYSGNTIYF. DNA of the CDR3: TGTGCCAGCAGGGGGACAGACCTCATCTACTCTGGAAACACCATATATTTT. V gene TRBV2 combines with J gene TRBJ1-3; 7 bases map to TRBD1. CDR1 and CDR2 (germline): SNHLY, FYNNEI. Trimming removed 6 bases from V and 0 bases from J; junction bases left unmatched: 11. CDR3 length equals 17 residues.

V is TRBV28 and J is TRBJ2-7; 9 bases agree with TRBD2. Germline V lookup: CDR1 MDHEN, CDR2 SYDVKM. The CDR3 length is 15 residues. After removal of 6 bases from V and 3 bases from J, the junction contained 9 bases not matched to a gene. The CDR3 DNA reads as TGTGCCAGCAGCTCCTGGCTAGCGGGACGCTACGAGCAGTACTTC. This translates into CASSSWLAGRYEQYF.

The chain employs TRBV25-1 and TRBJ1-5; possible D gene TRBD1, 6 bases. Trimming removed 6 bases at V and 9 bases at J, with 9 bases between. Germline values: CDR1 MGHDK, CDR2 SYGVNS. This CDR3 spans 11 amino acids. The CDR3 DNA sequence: TGTGCCAGCAGAGGGGGGGGGCCCCAGCATTTT. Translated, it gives CASRGGGPQHF.

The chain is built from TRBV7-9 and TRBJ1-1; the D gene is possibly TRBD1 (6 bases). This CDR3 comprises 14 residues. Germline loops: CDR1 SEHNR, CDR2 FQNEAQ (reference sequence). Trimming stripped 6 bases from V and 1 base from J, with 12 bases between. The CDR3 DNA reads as TGTGCCAGCAGACTTTCGACAGGGAACACTGAAGCTTTCTTT. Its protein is CASRLSTGNTEAFF.

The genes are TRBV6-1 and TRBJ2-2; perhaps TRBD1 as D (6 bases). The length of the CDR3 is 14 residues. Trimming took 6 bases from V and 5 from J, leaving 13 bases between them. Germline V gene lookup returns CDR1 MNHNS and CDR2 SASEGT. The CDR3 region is CASREYQGTGELFF. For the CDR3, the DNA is TGTGCCAGCAGGGAATACCAGGGGACCGGGGAGCTGTTTTTT.

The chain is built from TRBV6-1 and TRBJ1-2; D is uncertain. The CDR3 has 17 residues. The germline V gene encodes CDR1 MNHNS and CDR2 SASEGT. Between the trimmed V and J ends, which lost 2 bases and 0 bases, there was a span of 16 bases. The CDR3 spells CASSESPGRGANYGYTF. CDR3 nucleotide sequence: TGTGCCAGCAGTGAATCCCCAGGACGGGGAGCTAACTATGGCTACACCTTC.